The TCR beta chain described here comes from a study of T cells in Graves' hyperthyroidism and ophthalmopathy. In the study overall: At initial diagnosis, before any treatment had begun, peripheral blood was obtained.

From RNA transcripts, TCR beta CDR3 regions were amplified. Researchers ran a first-round RT-PCR on the TCR CDR3 using the HTBI primer set. TCRdb processed the multiplex PCR reads anew with MiXCR; each CDR3 protein has one entry. The sample lists a few hundred thousand distinct CDR3 sequences, 12% to 15% occurring once. Study results and limitations: Onset of ophthalmopathy came a median around 6.5 months after the model predicted it.

The germline V gene encodes CDR1 ENHRY and CDR2 SYGVKD. V lost 2 bases and J 6 bases, leaving 10 bases between the germline ends. The CDR3 is 13 amino acids. Among ophthalmopathy patients, the Clinical Activity Score reached at least 3, the NOSPECS grade reached at least 4, and duration remained under 3 months. Investigators excluded patients with uncontrolled infection, other autoimmune disease, pregnancy or lactation. This clonotype has a count of ten or more. Its antigen is not known. The source is a middle-aged woman with Graves' ophthalmopathy. What was sequenced was blood. V is TRBV10-3 and J is TRBJ1-2; no reliable D call. The CDR3 protein is CAISEGYTNGYTF. CDR3 coding DNA: TGTGCCATCAGTGAGGGGTACACCAATGGCTACACCTTC.